This T cell receptor beta chain was identified during a study of T cells after yellow fever vaccination. General observations from the study: Most clones from primary vaccination resurfaced after the booster (about 95% CD4, 88% CD8). There was a possibility that FACS-sorted repertoires contained abundant clonotypes contaminating from the bulk population.

Trimming removed 3 bases from V and 8 bases from J, with 11 bases in between. Germline-derived CDR1 and CDR2 are SGHVS and FQNEAQ. The CDR3 runs 13 residues. Using its own MiXCR run on the 5' RACE reads, TCRdb lists one record per CDR3 protein. The sample carries around 310,000 distinct CDR3 sequences, roughly 3.5% recorded once. This clonotype has at least ten counts. The antigen is not known. The rearrangement uses TRBV7-8 and TRBJ2-1; D is perhaps TRBD2 (5 bases). Sequenced here: PBMCs, sampled on the day of the yellow fever booster vaccination. The receptor's source is a man between 18 and 35 years old who received the YFV17D yellow fever vaccine. CDR3 sequence reads: CASSFLLGDEQFF. The DNA for the CDR3 is TGTGCCAGCAGCTTTCTTTTGGGAGATGAGCAGTTCTTC.